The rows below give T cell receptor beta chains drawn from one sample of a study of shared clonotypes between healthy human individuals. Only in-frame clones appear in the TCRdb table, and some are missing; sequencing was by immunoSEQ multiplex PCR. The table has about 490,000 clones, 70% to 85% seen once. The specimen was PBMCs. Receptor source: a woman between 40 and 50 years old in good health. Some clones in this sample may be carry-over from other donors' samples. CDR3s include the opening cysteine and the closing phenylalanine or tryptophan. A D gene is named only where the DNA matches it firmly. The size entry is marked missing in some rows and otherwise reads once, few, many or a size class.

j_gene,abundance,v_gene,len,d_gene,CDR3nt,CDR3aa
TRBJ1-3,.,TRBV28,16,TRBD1,TGTGCCAGCAGTTCTCCGGGACAGGGGTCTGGAAACACCATATATTTT,CASSSPGQGSGNTIYF
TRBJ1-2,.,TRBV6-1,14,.,TGTGCCAGCAGTGAAGCGCAGGGGCCCTATGGCTACACCTTC,CASSEAQGPYGYTF
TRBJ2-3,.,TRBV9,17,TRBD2,TGTGCCAGCAGCGTAGTAGGGAGGGCCTGGAGCACAGATACGCAGTATTTT,CASSVVGRAWSTDTQYF
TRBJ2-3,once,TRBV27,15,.,TGTGCCAGCAGTTTTTGGGGAGGCAGGAGGGATACGCAGTATTTT,CASSFWGGRRDTQYF
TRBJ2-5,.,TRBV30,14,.,TGTGCCTGGTCCGGGACAATAAACCAAGAGACCCAGTACTTC,CAWSGTINQETQYF
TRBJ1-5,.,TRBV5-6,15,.,TGTGCCAGCAGCTTATCTTATAATAGCAATCAGCCCCAGCATTTT,CASSLSYNSNQPQHF
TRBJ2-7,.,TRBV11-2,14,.,TGTGCCAGCAGCTTAGTGGGAAACTCCTACGAGCAGTACTTC,CASSLVGNSYEQYF
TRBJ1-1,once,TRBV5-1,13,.,TGCGCCAGCAGCTTGGAGGTTAACACTGAAGCTTTCTTT,CASSLEVNTEAFF
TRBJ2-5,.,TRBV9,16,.,TGTGCCAGCAGCGTAGGGGTTACACCCCAACAAGAGACCCAGTACTTC,CASSVGVTPQQETQYF
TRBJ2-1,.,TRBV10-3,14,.,TGTGCCATCAGTGAGTCTACAAGGTACAATGAGCAGTTCTTC,CAISESTRYNEQFF
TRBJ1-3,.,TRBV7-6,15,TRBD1,TGTGCCAGCAGCTTAGATCGCAGGGGGGAAGACACCATATATTTT,CASSLDRRGEDTIYF
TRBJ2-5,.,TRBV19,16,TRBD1,TGTGCCAGTAGTATAGACCTGACAGGGGGCCGGGAGACCCAGTACTTC,CASSIDLTGGRETQYF
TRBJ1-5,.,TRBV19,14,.,TGTGCCAGTACCCCGCCAGGATGGAATCAGCCCCAGCATTTT,CASTPPGWNQPQHF
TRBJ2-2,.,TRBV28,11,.,TGTGCCAGCAGACTCCACCGGGAGCTGTTTTTT,CASRLHRELFF
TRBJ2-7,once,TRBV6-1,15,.,TGTGCCAGCAGGGATACCGGGGCTTACCTCTACGAGCAGTACTTC,CASRDTGAYLYEQYF
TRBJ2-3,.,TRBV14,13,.,TGTGCCAGCAGCCAAGGGAATAGGTATACGCAGTATTTT,CASSQGNRYTQYF
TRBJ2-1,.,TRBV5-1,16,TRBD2,TGCGCCAGCAGCGTTACTACTAGCGGGTCCTACAATGAGCAGTTCTTC,CASSVTTSGSYNEQFF
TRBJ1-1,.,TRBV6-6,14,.,TGTGCCAGCAGTTACTGGACAACGAACACTGAAGCTTTCTTT,CASSYWTTNTEAFF
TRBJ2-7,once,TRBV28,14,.,TGTGCCAGCACCCCGGACAGAACTTCCTACGAGCAGTACTTC,CASTPDRTSYEQYF
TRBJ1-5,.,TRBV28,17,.,TGTGCCAGCAGCGCCCCGGACAGCCCCTATAGCAATCAGCCCCAGCATTTT,CASSAPDSPYSNQPQHF
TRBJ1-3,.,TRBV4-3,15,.,TGCGCCAGCAGCCAAGGACTACATGGGGGAAACACCATATATTTT,CASSQGLHGGNTIYF
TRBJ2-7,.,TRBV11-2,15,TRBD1,TGTGCCAGCAGTCCCTGGGACAGCTACTCCTACGAGCAGTACTTC,CASSPWDSYSYEQYF
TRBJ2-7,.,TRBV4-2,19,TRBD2,TGTGCCAGCAGCCAAGATGAATCTGAAGCGGGAGCGGTATTCTTCGAGCAGTACTTC,CASSQDESEAGAVFFEQYF
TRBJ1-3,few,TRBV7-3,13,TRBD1,TGTGCCAGCAGCTTAGGACAGGCAAACACCATATATTTT,CASSLGQANTIYF
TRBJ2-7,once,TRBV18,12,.,TGTGCCAGCTCCCCTAAGGGGTACGAGCAGTACTTC,CASSPKGYEQYF
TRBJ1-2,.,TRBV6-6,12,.,TGTGCCAGCACCACAGGGCTTTTGGGCTACACCTTC,CASTTGLLGYTF
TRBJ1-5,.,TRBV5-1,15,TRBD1,TGCGCCAGCAGCCCCGGGCAGGGGGGCAATCAGCCCCAGCATTTT,CASSPGQGGNQPQHF
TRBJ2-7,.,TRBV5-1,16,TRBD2,TGCGCCAGCAGCTTGGGAGTTAGCGGGGTAACCTACGAGCAGTACTTC,CASSLGVSGVTYEQYF
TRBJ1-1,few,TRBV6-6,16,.,TGTGCCAGCAGTGTAAGGAACAGCCGGATGAACACTGAAGCTTTCTTT,CASSVRNSRMNTEAFF
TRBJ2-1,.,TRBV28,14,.,TGTGCCAGCAGTTTACAGTGGACATCCAATGAGCAGTTCTTC,CASSLQWTSNEQFF
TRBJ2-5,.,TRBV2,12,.,TGTGCCAGCGCCGACCGCGGAGAGACCCAGTACTTC,CASADRGETQYF
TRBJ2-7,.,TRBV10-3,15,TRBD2,TGTGCCATCAGGACCGGGACTAGCGGCGCCTACGAGCAGTACTTC,CAIRTGTSGAYEQYF
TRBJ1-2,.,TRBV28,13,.,TGTGCCAGCATTACTGTGGGGGGCTATGGCTACACCTTC,CASITVGGYGYTF
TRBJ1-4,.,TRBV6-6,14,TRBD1,TGTGCCAGCAGTTATACAGGGGTATCTCAAAAACTGTTTTTT,CASSYTGVSQKLFF
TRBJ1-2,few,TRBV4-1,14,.,TGCGCCAGCAGCCAAGATCGGGGGGCGGCTGGCTACACCTTC,CASSQDRGAAGYTF
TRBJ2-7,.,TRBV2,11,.,TGTGCCAGCAGTGTGGAGTACGAGCAGTACTTC,CASSVEYEQYF
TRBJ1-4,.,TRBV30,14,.,TGTGCCTGTCGTGGTCCCTCCAATTCTGCAAAACTGTTTTTT,CACRGPSNSAKLFF
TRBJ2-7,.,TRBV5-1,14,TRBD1,TGCGCCAGCTGCCCGGGACAGAACCCCTACGAGCAGTACTTC,CASCPGQNPYEQYF
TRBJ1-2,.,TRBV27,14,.,TGTGCCAGCAGTGTCGCCGGAGGAGTCTATGGCTACACCTTC,CASSVAGGVYGYTF
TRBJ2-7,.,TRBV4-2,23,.,TGTGCCAGCAGCCAAGCCCCACTACCGGGGGTGGTTAAGCGCCGGGCCAGACACTACGAGCAGTACTTC,CASSQAPLPGVVKRRARHYEQYF
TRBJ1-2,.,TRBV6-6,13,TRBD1,TGTGCCAGCAGTTGGACAGGGTTTAGTGGCTACACCTTC,CASSWTGFSGYTF
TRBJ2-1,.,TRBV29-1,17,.,TGCAGCGTTGAAGATGGAGCGGGCAGGAGACCCTACAATGAGCAGTTCTTC,CSVEDGAGRRPYNEQFF
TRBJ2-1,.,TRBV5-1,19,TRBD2,TGCGCCAGCAGCCTGGGACTAGCGGGATTCCAGGTCTTCTACAATGAGCAGTTCTTC,CASSLGLAGFQVFYNEQFF
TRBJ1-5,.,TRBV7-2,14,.,TGTGCCAGCAGCTCCGCGGGGAGGGGTCAGCCCCAGCATTTT,CASSSAGRGQPQHF
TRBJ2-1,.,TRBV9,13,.,TGTGCCAGCAGCGTAGCGGGAGCCAATGAGCAGTTCTTC,CASSVAGANEQFF
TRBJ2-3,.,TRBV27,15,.,TGTGCCAGCAGTTTCCAAAATATCGGCACAGATACGCAGTATTTT,CASSFQNIGTDTQYF
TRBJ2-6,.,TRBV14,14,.,TGTGCCAGCAGCCAGGCCCTTGGGGCCAACGTCCTGACTTTC,CASSQALGANVLTF
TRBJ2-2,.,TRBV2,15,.,TGTGCCAGCAGCCGCCGGGACGCTAACACCGGGGAGCTGTTTTTT,CASSRRDANTGELFF
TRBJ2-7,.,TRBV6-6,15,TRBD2,TGTGCCAGCATTAAAGGGACTAGCGGGAGAGGAGAGCAGTACTTC,CASIKGTSGRGEQYF
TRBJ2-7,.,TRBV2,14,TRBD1,TGTGCCAGCAGTGAGGGGACAGGAGCCTACGAGCAGTACTTC,CASSEGTGAYEQYF
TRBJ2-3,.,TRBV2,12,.,TGTGCCAGCAGGGCCCGGCGGGATACGCAGTATTTT,CASRARRDTQYF
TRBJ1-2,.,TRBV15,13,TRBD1,TGTGCCACCAGCAGAGGGGACAGCTATGGCTACACCTTC,CATSRGDSYGYTF